This paragraph covers one T cell receptor (beta chain) sequence. Its target is not known. The germline CDR1 and CDR2 sequences are SGHTA and FQGNSA. CDR3 size: 15 residues. The trim removed 5 bases at V and 4 bases at J, leaving 3 bases unmatched. The TCR beta cDNA libraries contained unique molecular identifiers. Around 500,000 cDNA molecules were obtained per 1 to 10 million input T cells. MiXCR was run by TCRdb on the PCR reads, yielding one entry per CDR3 protein. The sample has 750,000 to 950,000 distinct CDR3 sequences, around 46% seen once. This sample is drawn from a study of post-analysis software for immune sequencing data. General study results and limits: TRBV5-6, TRBV5-1 and TRBV20-1 belonged to a set of roughly five TRBV segments that were more frequent in patients than controls.

The source is a girl between 5 and 17 years old with multiple sclerosis. This rearrangement joins TRBV7-2 to TRBJ2-1; 12 bases map to TRBD2. The sequenced material came from blood. The CDR3 DNA reads as TGTGCCAGCAGCCCTAGCGGGGGGGGTTACAATGAGCAGTTCTTC. It codes for CASSPSGGGYNEQFF.